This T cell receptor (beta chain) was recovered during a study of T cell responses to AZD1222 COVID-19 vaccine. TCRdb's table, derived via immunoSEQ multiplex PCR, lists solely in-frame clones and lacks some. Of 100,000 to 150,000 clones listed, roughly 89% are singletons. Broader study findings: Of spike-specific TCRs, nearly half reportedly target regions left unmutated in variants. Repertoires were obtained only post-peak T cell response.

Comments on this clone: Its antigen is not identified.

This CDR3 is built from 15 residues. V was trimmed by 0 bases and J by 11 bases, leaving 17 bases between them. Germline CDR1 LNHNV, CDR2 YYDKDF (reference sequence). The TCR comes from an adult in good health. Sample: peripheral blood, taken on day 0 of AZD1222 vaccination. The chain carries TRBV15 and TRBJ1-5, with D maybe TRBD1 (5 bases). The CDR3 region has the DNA TGTGCCACCAGCAGAGACGGTGGGGGAAGGATGACCCAGCATTTT. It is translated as CATSRDGGGRMTQHF.